The 7 T cell receptor beta chains below come from one sample, sequenced in a study of beta chain features in type 1 diabetes. Notes on the study in general: Significant though moderate, a shortening of TCRB CDR3s appeared in all four CD4+ subsets of Type 1 diabetes patients.

The investigators reverse transcribed all of the isolated RNA, so they sequenced expressed TCRB transcripts. Clones were read by immunoSEQ multiplex PCR, and TCRdb kept only the in-frame ones, dropping some. The repertoire consists of 25,000 to 30,000 clones, with 65% occurring once and the leading ten covering over 2%. These receptors are not linked to any known antigen. What was sequenced was Tregs from blood. The source is a woman between 25 and 40 years old with type 1 diabetes.

The V and J genes are TRBV6-5 and TRBJ1-5; D may be TRBD1 (6 bases). The ends were cut back, 6 bases at V and 7 bases at J, with 13 bases in the middle. CDR3 length: 13 amino acids. CDR1 is MNHEY and CDR2 is SVGAGI in the germline V gene. For the CDR3, the DNA is TGTGCCAGCAGCCTCACAGGGAAACAGCCCCAGCATTTT. Its protein is CASSLTGKQPQHF.

This chain connects TRBV5-6 to TRBJ2-5; D is unresolved. The length of the CDR3 is 14 residues. Between the trimmed V and J ends, which lost 2 bases and 1 base, there was a span of 9 bases. Germline loops: CDR1 SGHDT, CDR2 YYEEEE. CDR3 amino acids: CASSFFASQETQYF. The CDR3, as DNA: TGTGCCAGCAGCTTTTTTGCCAGCCAAGAGACCCAGTACTTC.

The chain employs TRBV7-9 and TRBJ2-7, with TRBD2 as a possible D gene (6 bases). This CDR3 has 13 residues. Trimming shortened V by 2 bases and J by 7 bases, and 12 bases separated the two germline ends. Germline CDR1 SEHNR, CDR2 FQNEAQ (reference sequence). The CDR3 is CASSLSGSGEQYF. The DNA for the CDR3 is TGTGCCAGCAGCTTATCCGGGAGTGGGGAGCAGTACTTC.

This chain uses TRBV9 with TRBJ2-1; the match to TRBD2 covers 10 bases. CDR3 length equals 14 residues. Germline CDR1 SGDLS, CDR2 YYNGEE. V shed 10 bases, J shed 5 bases, and the junction held 9 bases outside the gene matches. The CDR3 region is CAAKGLAIDNEQFF. In DNA form, the CDR3 reads TGTGCCGCCAAGGGACTAGCGATCGACAATGAGCAGTTCTTC.

The CDR3 nucleotides read TGTGCCAGCAGCTCAATTACAGGGGATACTGAAGCTTTCTTT. Translation gives CASSSITGDTEAFF. The gene calls are TRBV7-6 and TRBJ1-1; 7 nucleotides agree with TRBD1. Per the germline V gene, CDR1 is SGHVS and CDR2 is FNYEAQ. The CDR3 has 14 amino acids. Unmatched junction bases numbered 7, after V lost 4 bases and J lost 5 bases.

This chain uses TRBV18 with TRBJ1-1, with D perhaps matching TRBD1 (5 bases). Trimming shortened V by 5 bases and J by 7 bases, and 26 bases separated the two germline ends. In germline, CDR1 is KGHSH, CDR2 LQKENI. This CDR3 comprises 17 residues. CDR3 in amino acids: CASSYETGQALDDEAFF. For the CDR3, the DNA is TGTGCCAGCTCATACGAAACCGGACAAGCGCTAGACGATGAAGCTTTCTTT. Combining the CDR3 with reference TRBV18 and TRBJ1-1 gives the whole variable domain NAGVMQNPRHLVRRRGQEARLRCSPMKGHSHVYWYRQLPEEGLKFMVYLQKENIIDESGMPKERFSAEFPKEGPSILRIQQVVRGDSAAYFCASSYETGQALDDEAFFGQGTRLTVV.

The chain employs TRBV27 and TRBJ2-7, with 15 bases lining up with TRBD2. The CDR3 has 18 residues. Germline loops: CDR1 MNHEY, CDR2 SMNVEV (reference sequence). Unmatched junction bases numbered 8, after V lost 5 bases and J lost 0 bases. The CDR3 is CASSKPGTSGRPSYEQYF. CDR3 nucleotides: TGTGCCAGCAGTAAACCCGGGACTAGCGGGAGGCCCTCCTACGAGCAGTACTTC.